These T cell receptor beta chains were read from a single sample in a study of CD8 T cells in Susac syndrome. TCRdb re-analysed the immunoSEQ multiplex PCR reads in MiXCR, keeping a single row per CDR3 protein. This sample has under 200,000 distinct CDR3 sequences, with 90% to 95% found just once. The specimen was CD4+ T cells from PBMCs. All receptors come from a human donor in good health. CDR3s include the opening cysteine and the closing phenylalanine or tryptophan. D genes are given only for firm matches. Some rows have no size entry. The others give once, few or many, or a class for an expanded clone.

D: TRBD1
J: TRBJ1-5
size: .
V: TRBV2
CDR3: CASSGRTGDWQPQHF
DNA: TGTGCCAGCAGTGGTCGGACAGGGGATTGGCAGCCCCAGCATTTT

D: .
J: TRBJ1-5
size: once
V: TRBV20-1
CDR3: CSARGDGNQPQHF
DNA: TGCAGTGCGAGGGGGGACGGCAATCAGCCCCAGCATTTT

D: TRBD1
J: TRBJ1-2
size: .
V: TRBV3-1
CDR3: CASSQTGGEIGYTF
DNA: TGTGCCAGCAGCCAAACAGGGGGCGAGATTGGCTACACCTTC

D: .
J: TRBJ2-7
size: .
V: TRBV20-1
CDR3: CSAGRHGYEQYF
DNA: TGCAGTGCTGGCCGGCATGGTTACGAGCAGTACTTC

D: .
J: TRBJ2-5
size: .
V: TRBV10-3
CDR3: CAISVEVQETQYF
DNA: TGTGCCATCAGTGTGGAGGTACAAGAGACCCAGTACTTC

D: .
J: TRBJ1-5
size: .
V: TRBV29-1
CDR3: CSATGGYGNQPQHF
DNA: TGCAGCGCCACCGGAGGGTATGGCAATCAGCCCCAGCATTTT

D: .
J: TRBJ2-7
size: .
V: TRBV18
CDR3: CASSRVGPSVGDEQYF
DNA: TGTGCCAGCTCCCGAGTCGGGCCTTCGGTGGGGGACGAGCAGTACTTC

D: .
J: TRBJ2-1
size: .
V: TRBV30
CDR3: CAWSSGALDLTF
DNA: TGTGCCTGGAGTAGTGGGGCTTTGGACCTAACCTTC

D: .
J: TRBJ1-3
size: .
V: TRBV29-1
CDR3: CSVGTSGNTIYF
DNA: TGCAGCGTTGGGACGTCTGGAAACACCATATATTTT

D: .
J: TRBJ2-7
size: .
V: TRBV5-6
CDR3: CASSLDNSYEQYF
DNA: TGTGCCAGCAGCTTAGACAACTCCTACGAGCAGTACTTC

D: TRBD2
J: TRBJ2-1
size: .
V: TRBV12-3/TRBV12-4
CDR3: CASSSSGRGTEQFF
DNA: TGTGCCAGCAGTTCCAGCGGGAGGGGGACTGAGCAGTTCTTC

D: .
J: TRBJ2-2
size: .
V: TRBV7-8
CDR3: CASSLAGAGAYTGELFF
DNA: TGTGCCAGCAGCTTAGCAGGGGCGGGGGCCTACACCGGGGAGCTGTTTTTT

D: .
J: TRBJ2-3
size: .
V: TRBV3-1
CDR3: CASSQDTLLWYF
DNA: TGTGCCAGCAGCCAAGACACCCTTTTATGGTATTTT

D: .
J: TRBJ2-5
size: .
V: TRBV5-1
CDR3: CASSLVGLETQYF
DNA: TGCGCCAGCAGCTTGGTAGGGCTGGAGACCCAGTACTTC

D: .
J: TRBJ1-4
size: .
V: TRBV28
CDR3: CASQTGGSDEKLFF
DNA: TGTGCCAGCCAAACGGGGGGGTCCGATGAAAAACTGTTTTTT

D: .
J: TRBJ1-5
size: .
V: TRBV21-1
CDR3: CASSPRWGPPAQPQHF
DNA: TGTGCCAGCAGCCCCCGCTGGGGCCCACCTGCTCAGCCCCAGCATTTT

D: .
J: TRBJ2-5
size: .
V: TRBV7-9
CDR3: CASAGGGANQETQYF
DNA: TGTGCCAGCGCTGGTGGTGGGGCAAACCAAGAGACCCAGTACTTC

D: TRBD1
J: TRBJ2-3
size: .
V: TRBV6-4
CDR3: CASSEQGAGDTQYF
DNA: TGTGCCAGCAGTGAACAGGGGGCAGGAGATACGCAGTATTTT

D: .
J: TRBJ1-2
size: .
V: TRBV6-1
CDR3: CASSPDRYDYTF
DNA: TGTGCCAGCAGTCCCGATCGGTACGACTACACCTTC

D: TRBD2
J: TRBJ2-3
size: .
V: TRBV20-1
CDR3: CSASLTSGRGPRTDTQYF
DNA: TGCAGTGCTAGTCTGACTAGCGGGAGAGGGCCGCGCACAGATACGCAGTATTTT

D: TRBD1
J: TRBJ2-7
size: few
V: TRBV29-1
CDR3: CSVATGDEQYF
DNA: TGCAGCGTTGCGACAGGGGACGAGCAGTACTTC

D: .
J: TRBJ1-2
size: few
V: TRBV28
CDR3: CASSSQGGYGYTF
DNA: TGTGCCAGCAGTTCCCAGGGAGGCTATGGCTACACCTTC

D: .
J: TRBJ2-3
size: .
V: TRBV6-6
CDR3: CASRKTGTDTQYF
DNA: TGTGCCAGCAGGAAGACAGGCACAGATACGCAGTATTTT

D: .
J: TRBJ2-1
size: .
V: TRBV20-1
CDR3: CSARVGLAWEQFF
DNA: TGCAGTGCTAGAGTAGGGCTAGCGTGGGAGCAGTTCTTC

D: .
J: TRBJ1-1
size: .
V: TRBV6-2/TRBV6-3
CDR3: CAKRVTTEAFF
DNA: TGTGCTAAAAGGGTTACCACTGAAGCTTTCTTT

D: .
J: TRBJ1-1
size: .
V: TRBV19
CDR3: CASSIQGPLNTEAFF
DNA: TGTGCCAGTAGTATCCAGGGACCTCTGAACACTGAAGCTTTCTTT

D: TRBD2
J: TRBJ2-4
size: .
V: TRBV6-1
CDR3: CASTPLGGRDIQYF
DNA: TGTGCCAGCACCCCGCTGGGGGGGAGAGACATTCAGTACTTC

D: .
J: TRBJ1-1
size: .
V: TRBV4-3
CDR3: CASSQELGEVTEAFF
DNA: TGCGCCAGCAGCCAAGAACTCGGGGAGGTCACTGAAGCTTTCTTT

D: TRBD2
J: TRBJ2-7
size: .
V: TRBV7-2
CDR3: CASSLGRLYEQYF
DNA: TGTGCCAGCAGCCTCGGGAGGCTGTACGAGCAGTACTTC

D: .
J: TRBJ1-1
size: .
V: TRBV19
CDR3: CASSIDRDRREAFF
DNA: TGTGCCAGTAGTATAGATCGGGACCGGAGGGAAGCTTTCTTT

D: .
J: TRBJ2-5
size: .
V: TRBV9
CDR3: CASSVESAGGETQYF
DNA: TGTGCCAGCAGCGTAGAGTCGGCAGGGGGGGAGACCCAGTACTTC

D: .
J: TRBJ1-1
size: once
V: TRBV29-1
CDR3: CSVGGSTEAFF
DNA: TGCAGCGTTGGCGGGAGCACTGAAGCTTTCTTT

D: .
J: TRBJ2-7
size: .
V: TRBV5-1
CDR3: CASSLYRAYEQYF
DNA: TGCGCCAGCAGCTTATACAGGGCCTACGAGCAGTACTTC

D: .
J: TRBJ2-1
size: .
V: TRBV19
CDR3: CASSTDNEQFF
DNA: TGTGCCAGTAGTACAGATAATGAGCAGTTCTTC

D: TRBD1
J: TRBJ2-5
size: few
V: TRBV6-5
CDR3: CASSYSMRGLQETQYF
DNA: TGTGCCAGCAGTTACTCGATGAGGGGGCTCCAAGAGACCCAGTACTTC

D: .
J: TRBJ1-1
size: .
V: TRBV30
CDR3: CAWSLGPGWNTEAFF
DNA: TGTGCCTGGAGTCTCGGGCCAGGGTGGAACACTGAAGCTTTCTTT

D: .
J: TRBJ2-1
size: .
V: TRBV10-2
CDR3: CASSESRGQQFF
DNA: TGCGCCAGCAGTGAGTCACGAGGCCAGCAGTTCTTC

D: TRBD1
J: TRBJ2-3
size: .
V: TRBV29-1
CDR3: CSVGAGTGGSDTQYF
DNA: TGCAGCGTTGGAGCCGGGACAGGGGGTTCGGATACGCAGTATTTT

D: .
J: TRBJ1-4
size: .
V: TRBV5-1
CDR3: CASSLLSFNEKLFF
DNA: TGCGCCAGCAGCTTGCTGTCTTTCAATGAAAAACTGTTTTTT

D: TRBD1
J: TRBJ2-3
size: .
V: TRBV23-1
CDR3: CASSQPRDSESTDTQYF
DNA: TGCGCCAGCAGTCAACCTAGGGACAGCGAGAGCACAGATACGCAGTATTTT

D: .
J: TRBJ1-2
size: .
V: TRBV20-1
CDR3: CNARDREGSYGYTF
DNA: TGCAATGCTAGAGATAGAGAGGGGAGCTATGGCTACACCTTC

D: .
J: TRBJ2-7
size: few
V: TRBV11-2
CDR3: CASSLGRQTYEQYF
DNA: TGTGCCAGCAGCTTAGGTCGGCAGACCTACGAGCAGTACTTC

D: TRBD2
J: TRBJ2-5
size: once
V: TRBV18
CDR3: CASSDTSAPGTQYF
DNA: TGTGCCAGCTCAGACACTAGCGCCCCTGGGACCCAGTACTTC

D: TRBD1
J: TRBJ1-2
size: .
V: TRBV12-3/TRBV12-4
CDR3: CASSADRINYGYTF
DNA: TGTGCCAGCAGTGCGGACAGGATTAACTATGGCTACACCTTC

D: .
J: TRBJ2-7
size: .
V: TRBV30
CDR3: CAWNLPGQWYF
DNA: TGTGCCTGGAACCTTCCGGGACAATGGTACTTC

D: .
J: TRBJ2-5
size: .
V: TRBV20-1
CDR3: CSASPGHEYF
DNA: TGCAGTGCTTCACCGGGACACGAGTACTTC

D: .
J: TRBJ1-1
size: .
V: TRBV6-2/TRBV6-3
CDR3: CASSYADSAVGTEAFF
DNA: TGTGCCAGCAGTTATGCCGACAGCGCAGTGGGGACTGAAGCTTTCTTT

D: .
J: TRBJ1-4
size: once
V: TRBV5-1
CDR3: CASSLEATNEKLFF
DNA: TGCGCCAGCAGCTTGGAGGCGACGAATGAAAAACTGTTTTTT

D: TRBD2
J: TRBJ2-6
size: few
V: TRBV28
CDR3: CASSLGGAGANVLTF
DNA: TGTGCCAGCAGTTTGGGAGGGGCTGGGGCCAACGTCCTGACTTTC

D: .
J: TRBJ1-1
size: .
V: TRBV2
CDR3: CASGEGTGRAFF
DNA: TGTGCCAGCGGGGAGGGAACAGGGCGAGCTTTCTTT

D: .
J: TRBJ2-7
size: few
V: TRBV3-1
CDR3: CASSPRDGGAIPYEQYF
DNA: TGTGCCAGCAGCCCCCGCGACGGGGGTGCGATTCCCTACGAGCAGTACTTC

D: .
J: TRBJ2-3
size: .
V: TRBV9
CDR3: CASQGRGTQYF
DNA: TGTGCCAGCCAGGGCCGTGGTACGCAGTATTTT

D: TRBD1
J: TRBJ1-5
size: .
V: TRBV20-1
CDR3: CSATKGQRNQPQHF
DNA: TGCAGTGCTACAAAGGGACAGCGCAATCAGCCCCAGCATTTT

D: TRBD1
J: TRBJ2-3
size: .
V: TRBV20-1
CDR3: CSARDRRLTDTQYF
DNA: TGCAGTGCGCGGGACAGGCGTCTTACAGATACGCAGTATTTT

D: TRBD1
J: TRBJ2-7
size: .
V: TRBV7-6
CDR3: CASSLFSGQVSYEQYF
DNA: TGTGCCAGCAGCTTATTCTCGGGACAGGTATCCTACGAGCAGTACTTC